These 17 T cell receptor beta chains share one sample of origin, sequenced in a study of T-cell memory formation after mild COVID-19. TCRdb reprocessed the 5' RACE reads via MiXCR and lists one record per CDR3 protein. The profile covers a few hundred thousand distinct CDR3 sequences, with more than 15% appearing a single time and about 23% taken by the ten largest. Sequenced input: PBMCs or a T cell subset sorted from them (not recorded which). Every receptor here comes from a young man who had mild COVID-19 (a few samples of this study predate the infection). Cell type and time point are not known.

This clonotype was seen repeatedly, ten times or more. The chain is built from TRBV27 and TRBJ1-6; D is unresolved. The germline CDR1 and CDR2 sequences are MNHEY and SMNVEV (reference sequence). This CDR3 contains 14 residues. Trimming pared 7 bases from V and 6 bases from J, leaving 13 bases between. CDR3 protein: CASMVGSVNSPLHF. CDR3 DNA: TGTGCCAGCATGGTGGGCTCTGTTAATTCACCCCTCCACTTT.

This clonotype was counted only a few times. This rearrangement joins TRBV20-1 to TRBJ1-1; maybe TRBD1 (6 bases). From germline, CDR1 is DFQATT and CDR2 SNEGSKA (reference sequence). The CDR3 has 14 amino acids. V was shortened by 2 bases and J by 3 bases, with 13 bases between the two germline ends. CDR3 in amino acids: CSARIGGRDTEAFF. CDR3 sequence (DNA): TGCAGTGCTAGAATTGGGGGCCGGGACACTGAAGCTTTCTTT.

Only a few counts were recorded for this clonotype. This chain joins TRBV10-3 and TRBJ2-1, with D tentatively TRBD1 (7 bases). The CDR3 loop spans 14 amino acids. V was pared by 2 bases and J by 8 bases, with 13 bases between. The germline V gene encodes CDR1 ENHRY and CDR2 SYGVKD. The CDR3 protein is CAISEAGGSDEQFF. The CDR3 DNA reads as TGTGCCATCAGTGAGGCAGGGGGGTCAGATGAGCAGTTCTTC.

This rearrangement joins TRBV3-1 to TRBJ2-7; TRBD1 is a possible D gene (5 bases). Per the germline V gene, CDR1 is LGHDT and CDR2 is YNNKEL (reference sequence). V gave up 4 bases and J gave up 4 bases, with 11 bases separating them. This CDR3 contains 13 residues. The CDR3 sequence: CASSRGSGYEQYF. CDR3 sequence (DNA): TGTGCCAGCAGCCGGGGCTCTGGGTACGAGCAGTACTTC.

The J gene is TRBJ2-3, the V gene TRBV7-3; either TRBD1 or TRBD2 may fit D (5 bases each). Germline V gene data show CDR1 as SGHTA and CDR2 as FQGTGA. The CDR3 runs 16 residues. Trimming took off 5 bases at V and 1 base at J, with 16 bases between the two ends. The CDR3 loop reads CASSPGTALGTDTQYF. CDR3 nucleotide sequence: TGTGCCAGCAGCCCCGGGACGGCTCTAGGCACAGATACGCAGTATTTT.

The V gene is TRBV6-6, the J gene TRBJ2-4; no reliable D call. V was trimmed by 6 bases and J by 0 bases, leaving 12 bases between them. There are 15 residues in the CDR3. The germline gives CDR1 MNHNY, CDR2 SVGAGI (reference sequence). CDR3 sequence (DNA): TGTGCCAGCAGATCAAAGACGGTAGCCAAAAACATTCAGTACTTC. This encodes CASRSKTVAKNIQYF.

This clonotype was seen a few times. The CDR3 nucleotides are TGCGCCAGCAGCTTGGACGGAGACCCACTACGGGAGCAGTACGTC. Translating gives CASSLDGDPLREQYV. The gene calls are TRBV5-1 and TRBJ2-7; D gene uncertain. The CDR3 totals 15 residues. Looked up from germline, CDR1 is SGHRS and CDR2 is YFSETQ. Trimming cost V 0 bases and J 7 bases, with 17 bases left between them.

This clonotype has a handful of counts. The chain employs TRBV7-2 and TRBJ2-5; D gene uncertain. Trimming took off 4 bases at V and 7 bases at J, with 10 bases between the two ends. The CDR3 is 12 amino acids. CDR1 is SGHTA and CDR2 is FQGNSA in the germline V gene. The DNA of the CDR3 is TGTGCCAGCAGCTCGGCCCAGAGGACCCAGTACTTC. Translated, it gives CASSSAQRTQYF. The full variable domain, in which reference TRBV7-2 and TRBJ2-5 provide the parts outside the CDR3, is GAGVSQSPSNKVTEKGKDVELRCDPISGHTALYWYRQSLGQGLEFLIYFQGNSAPDKSGLPSDRFSAERTGGSVSTLTIQRTQQEDSAVYLCASSSAQRTQYFGPGTRLLVL.

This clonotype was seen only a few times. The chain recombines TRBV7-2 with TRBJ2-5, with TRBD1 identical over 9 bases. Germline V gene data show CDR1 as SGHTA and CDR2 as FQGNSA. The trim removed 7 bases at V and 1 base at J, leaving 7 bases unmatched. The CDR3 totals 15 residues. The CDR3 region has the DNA TGTGCCAGCACCCCGGACAGGGGCCGCCAAGAGACCCAGTACTTC. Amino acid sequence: CASTPDRGRQETQYF.

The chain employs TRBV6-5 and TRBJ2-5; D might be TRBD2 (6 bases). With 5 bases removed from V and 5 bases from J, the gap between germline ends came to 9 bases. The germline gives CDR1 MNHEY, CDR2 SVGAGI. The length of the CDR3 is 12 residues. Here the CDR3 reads CASSGAGETQYF. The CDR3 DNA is TGTGCCAGCAGTGGGGCGGGGGAGACCCAGTACTTC.

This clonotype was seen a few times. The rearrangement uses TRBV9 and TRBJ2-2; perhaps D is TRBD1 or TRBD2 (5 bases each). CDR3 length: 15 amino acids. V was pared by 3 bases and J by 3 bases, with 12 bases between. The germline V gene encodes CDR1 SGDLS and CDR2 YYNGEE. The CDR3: CASSGLGPDTGELFF. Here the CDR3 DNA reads TGTGCCAGCAGCGGACTGGGACCGGACACCGGGGAGCTGTTTTTT.

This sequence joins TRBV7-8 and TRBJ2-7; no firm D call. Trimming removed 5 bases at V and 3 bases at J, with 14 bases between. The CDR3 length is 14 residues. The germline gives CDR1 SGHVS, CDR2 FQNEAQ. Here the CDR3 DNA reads TGTGCCAGCAGCCGGGCTGGTTCGGTCTACGAGCAGTACGTC. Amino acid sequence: CASSRAGSVYEQYV.

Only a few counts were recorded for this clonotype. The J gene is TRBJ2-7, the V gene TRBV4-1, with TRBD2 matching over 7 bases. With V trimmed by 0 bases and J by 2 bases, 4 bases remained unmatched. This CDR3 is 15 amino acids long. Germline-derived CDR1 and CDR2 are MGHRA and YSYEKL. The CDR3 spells CASSQEAGLTYEQYF. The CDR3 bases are TGCGCCAGCAGCCAAGAAGCGGGGTTGACCTACGAGCAGTACTTC.

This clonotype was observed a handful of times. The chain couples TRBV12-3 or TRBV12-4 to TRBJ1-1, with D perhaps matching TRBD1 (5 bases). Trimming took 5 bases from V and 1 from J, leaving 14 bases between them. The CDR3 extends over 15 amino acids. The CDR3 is CASSPTATGNTEAFF. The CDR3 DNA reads TGTGCCAGCAGTCCGACGGCTACAGGGAACACTGAAGCTTTCTTT.

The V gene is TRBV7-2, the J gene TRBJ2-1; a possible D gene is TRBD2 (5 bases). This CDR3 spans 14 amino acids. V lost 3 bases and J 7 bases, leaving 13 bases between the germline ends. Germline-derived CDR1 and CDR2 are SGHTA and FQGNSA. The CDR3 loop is CASSFAPPGNEQFF. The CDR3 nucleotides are TGTGCCAGCAGCTTCGCCCCGCCGGGGAATGAGCAGTTCTTC.

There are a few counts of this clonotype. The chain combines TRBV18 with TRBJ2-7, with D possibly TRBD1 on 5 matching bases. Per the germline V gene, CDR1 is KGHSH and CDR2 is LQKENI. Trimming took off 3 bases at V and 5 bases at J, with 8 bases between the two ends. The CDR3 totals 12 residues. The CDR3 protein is CASSPSRDEQYV. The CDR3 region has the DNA TGTGCCAGCTCACCCTCCAGGGACGAGCAGTACGTC.

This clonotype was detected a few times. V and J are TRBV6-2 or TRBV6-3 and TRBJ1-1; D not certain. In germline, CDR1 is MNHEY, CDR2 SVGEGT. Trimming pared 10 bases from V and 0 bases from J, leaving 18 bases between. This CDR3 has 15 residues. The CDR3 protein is CATKRLGYMNTEAFF. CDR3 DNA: TGTGCCACTAAACGGCTGGGATACATGAACACTGAAGCTTTCTTT.